This passage covers 21 T cell receptor beta chains from one sample sequenced in a study of human T cells and chemical hapten exposure. One entry per CDR3 protein results from TCRdb running MiXCR on the RACE reads. The table shows roughly 94,000 distinct CDR3 sequences, with 9.3% occurring only once. Time point of the sample: patch test 2, 6 weeks after DPC sensitization. Treatment reported: therapeutic diphenylcyclopropenone sensitization with weekly scalp DPC. The material sequenced was whole blood, taken in connection with sensitization to the hapten diphenylcyclopropenone (DPC). These receptors were obtained from a woman aged 40 to 50 with alopecia areata. Some clones in this sample may be carry-over from other donors' samples.

V is TRBV27 and J is TRBJ2-7; 8 nucleotides match TRBD1. Trimming removed 5 bases from V and 4 bases from J; junction bases left unmatched: 7. Per germline, CDR1 MNHEY and CDR2 SMNVEV (reference sequence). CDR3 length: 14 residues. The CDR3 region is CASSLWDRRYEQYF. The CDR3, as DNA: TGTGCCAGCAGTCTGTGGGACAGGAGGTACGAGCAGTACTTC.

The chain joins TRBV6-2 or TRBV6-3 to TRBJ2-1, with D perhaps TRBD1 or TRBD2 (5 bases each). CDR1 and CDR2 (germline): MNHEY, SVGEGT. The CDR3 is 16 residues long. V was clipped by 7 bases and J by 0 bases, with 16 bases between them. The CDR3 reads CASTGMGRLSYNEQFF. Written as DNA, the CDR3 is TGTGCCAGCACGGGGATGGGACGACTCTCCTACAATGAGCAGTTCTTC.

This clonotype came up many times. V usage is TRBV29-1 and J usage is TRBJ2-5, with TRBD1 matching over 8 bases. Germline CDR1 SQVTM, CDR2 ANQGSEA. V trimming: 6 bases; J trimming: 2 bases; junction bases outside the gene matches: 2. The CDR3 totals 12 residues. The CDR3: CSVRGLQETQYF. The CDR3 DNA sequence: TGCAGCGTCAGGGGGCTTCAAGAGACCCAGTACTTC.

The chain joins TRBV6-2 or TRBV6-3 to TRBJ2-2, with D perhaps TRBD2 (6 bases). The CDR3 is 17 residues long. V was pared by 2 bases and J by 6 bases, with 19 bases between. Germline values: CDR1 MNHEY, CDR2 SVGEGT. The CDR3 here is CASSYPDSGSWSGELFF. The CDR3 nucleotides are TGTGCCAGCAGTTACCCGGATTCCGGGAGTTGGTCCGGGGAGCTGTTTTTT.

As to this clonotype: The junction does not match germline at one end; this may be a read error. The genes are TRBV28 and TRBJ2-3; possibly TRBD1 for D (6 bases). Germline CDR1 MDHEN, CDR2 SYDVKM. This CDR3 spans 12 amino acids. The CDR3 here is CANSSGQPTQYF. In nucleotides, the CDR3 is TGTGCCAACAGTTCCGGACAGCCAACGCAGTATTTT. Complete variable domain (other parts from reference TRBV28 and TRBJ2-3): DVKVTQSSRYLVKRTGEKVFLECVQDMDHENMFWYRQDPGLGLRLIYFSYDVKMKEKGDIPEGYSVSREKKERFSLILESASTNQTSMYLCANSSGQPTQYFGPGTRLTVL.

The V call is TRBV7-2, the J call TRBJ2-2; 7 nucleotides match TRBD1. With 3 bases clipped from V and 6 bases from J, the junction kept 13 bases outside the gene matches. Germline V gene sequence: CDR1 SGHTA, CDR2 FQGNSA. The CDR3 contains 17 residues. Here the CDR3 reads CASSLGSYQGVSGELFF. The DNA for the CDR3 is TGTGCCAGCAGCTTGGGTTCTTACCAGGGGGTTTCCGGGGAGCTGTTTTTT.

This clonotype came up many times. The rearrangement links TRBV6-6 to TRBJ2-1, with TRBD2 matching 14 bases. The germline CDR1 and CDR2 sequences are MNHNY and SVGAGI (reference sequence). V gave up 2 bases and J gave up 8 bases; unmatched junction bases: 8. The CDR3 totals 17 residues. The CDR3 sequence: CASSYPDGLAGGYEQFF. Written as DNA, the CDR3 is TGTGCCAGCAGTTACCCGGATGGACTAGCGGGAGGCTATGAGCAGTTCTTC.

This clonotype has a count of ten or more. The rearrangement links TRBV7-9 to TRBJ2-2; D possibly corresponds to TRBD1 (5 bases). Germline CDR1 is SEHNR and CDR2 is FQNEAQ (reference sequence). This CDR3 is built from 14 residues. V was shortened by 5 bases and J by 5 bases, with 12 bases between the two germline ends. The CDR3 protein is CASSHSRETGELFF. The CDR3 region has the DNA TGTGCCAGCAGCCATTCCAGGGAAACCGGGGAGCTGTTTTTT.

This clonotype was counted only a few times. J is TRBJ2-7 and V is TRBV9, with 9 positions matching TRBD1. V shed 4 bases and J 6 bases; nucleotides not matched to a gene: 5. CDR3 length: 13 residues. Germline CDR1 is SGDLS and CDR2 is YYNGEE. The CDR3 DNA sequence: TGTGCCAGCAGCAAACAGGGGGCGGGCGAGCAGTACTTC. Amino acids: CASSKQGAGEQYF.

This clonotype was seen many times. The chain joins TRBV29-1 to TRBJ2-3; possibly TRBD1 or TRBD2 for D (5 bases each). The CDR3 runs to 14 residues. Germline V gives CDR1 SQVTM, CDR2 ANQGSEA. V dropped 7 bases and J dropped 6 bases, with 20 bases sitting between them. This chain's CDR3 is CSAQLGDLEDTQYF. In nucleotides, the CDR3 is TGCAGCGCCCAACTAGGGGATTTAGAGGATACGCAGTATTTT.

This clonotype was observed many times. The chain employs TRBV7-2 and TRBJ2-5, with D uncertain. The CDR3 totals 13 residues. Trimming removed 2 bases from V and 5 bases from J, with 9 bases in between. Germline V gene lookup returns CDR1 SGHTA and CDR2 FQGNSA. The CDR3 DNA follows: TGTGCCAGCAGCTTAAACGATGGGGAGACCCAGTACTTC. Translation: CASSLNDGETQYF.

This chain connects TRBV7-6 to TRBJ2-6; D remains unclear. V lost 2 bases and J 0 bases, leaving 8 bases between the germline ends. Germline lookup yields CDR1 SGHVS and CDR2 FNYEAQ. The CDR3 sequence is 16 residues long. In nucleotides, the CDR3 is TGTGCCAGCAGCTTAACCTACAGCTCTGGGGCCAACGTCCTGACTTTC. Residues: CASSLTYSSGANVLTF.

This rearrangement joins TRBV6-4 to TRBJ2-7, with D perhaps TRBD1 or TRBD2 (5 bases each). The V gene lost 4 bases and the J gene lost 1 base, with 11 bases spanning the gap. Germline loops: CDR1 MRHNA, CDR2 SNTAGT. The CDR3 has 14 amino acids. CDR3 loop: CASSGGPGSYEQYF. The CDR3 DNA sequence: TGTGCCAGCAGTGGGGGACCGGGGTCCTACGAGCAGTACTTC.

This clonotype was recorded many times. V gene TRBV20-1 combines with J gene TRBJ2-3; D is uncertain. The CDR3 extends over 15 amino acids. Germline-derived CDR1 and CDR2 are DFQATT and SNEGSKA (reference sequence). Trimming cost V 3 bases and J 6 bases, with 19 bases left between them. The CDR3 sequence is CSASGRGDHSDTQYF. CDR3 nucleotide sequence: TGCAGTGCTAGTGGCAGAGGAGATCATTCGGATACGCAGTATTTT.

This clonotype was detected a few times. The chain recombines TRBV12-3 or TRBV12-4 with TRBJ1-2, with unresolved D. Between the trimmed V and J ends, which lost 6 bases and 4 bases, there was a span of 12 bases. This CDR3 is 13 amino acids long. For the CDR3, the DNA is TGTGCCAGCAGCCCTGGGGTTGGCTATGGCTACACCTTC. It codes for CASSPGVGYGYTF.

In its sample, this clonotype was seen many times. The chain joins TRBV14 to TRBJ2-5, with a possible D match to TRBD1 (6 bases). This CDR3 spans 16 amino acids. Trimming shortened V by 5 bases and J by 0 bases, and 16 bases separated the two germline ends. Germline V gene data show CDR1 as SGHDN and CDR2 as FVKESK. The CDR3 loop is CASSGGLTAYQETQYF. The CDR3 coding sequence is TGTGCCAGCAGCGGGGGCTTAACGGCTTACCAAGAGACCCAGTACTTC.

The sample holds many counts of this clonotype. The chain has TRBV13 and TRBJ2-7, with a weak D call TRBD2 (6 bases). The CDR3 totals 14 residues. Germline values: CDR1 PRHDT, CDR2 FYEKMQ (reference sequence). With 4 bases removed from V and 3 bases from J, the gap between germline ends came to 13 bases. The CDR3: CASSSGTEGYEQYF. CDR3 DNA: TGTGCCAGCAGCTCAGGGACGGAGGGCTACGAGCAGTACTTC.

This clonotype was picked up many times. V is TRBV7-8 and J is TRBJ2-1, with D tentatively TRBD2 (5 bases). V was trimmed by 4 bases and J by 5 bases, leaving 9 bases between them. The CDR3 has 13 residues. Germline V gives CDR1 SGHVS, CDR2 FQNEAQ. CDR3 in DNA: TGTGCCAGCAGCTCCCTAGCACACAATGAGCAGTTCTTC. This gives the protein CASSSLAHNEQFF.

This clonotype was detected only a few times. This chain joins TRBV5-1 and TRBJ1-2; D is unclear. The germline V and J ends were trimmed by 0 bases and 9 bases, with 12 bases remaining between them. This CDR3 has 13 amino acids. Germline V gene data show CDR1 as SGHRS and CDR2 as YFSETQ. The CDR3 DNA sequence: TGCGCCAGCAGCTTGGCCGGGAGGAATCGCTACACCTTC. It is translated as CASSLAGRNRYTF. The whole variable domain, filled in from reference TRBV5-1 and TRBJ1-2, reads KAGVTQTPRYLIKTRGQQVTLSCSPISGHRSVSWYQQTPGQGLQFLFEYFSETQRNKGNFPGRFSGRQFSNSRSEMNVSTLELGDSALYLCASSLAGRNRYTFGSGTRLTVV.

The table lists this clonotype with a few counts. The J gene is TRBJ1-6, the V gene TRBV6-5; maybe TRBD1 (6 bases). Germline V gene data show CDR1 as MNHEY and CDR2 as SVGAGI. The CDR3 runs 15 residues. V shed 7 bases and J shed 8 bases, with 18 bases lying between them. DNA for the CDR3: TGTGCCAGCAATAAACAGGGTCGGACCCATTCACCCCTCCACTTT. It yields the protein CASNKQGRTHSPLHF.

This clonotype was recorded many times. This chain connects TRBV6-5 to TRBJ2-7; 8 bases align to TRBD1. Germline lookup yields CDR1 MNHEY and CDR2 SVGAGI. This CDR3 has 15 amino acids. V shed 6 bases and J 5 bases; nucleotides not matched to a gene: 12. Written as DNA, the CDR3 is TGTGCCAGCAGCGCACAGGGGGTACCTTCCCACGAGCAGTACTTC. Translation gives CASSAQGVPSHEQYF.